This T cell receptor (beta chain) was profiled in a study of blood T cells in healthy people across ages. There were healthy Caucasian individuals from Russia, aged roughly 6 to 100, serving as donors. With 1 base removed from V and 2 bases from J, the gap between germline ends came to 7 bases. This CDR3 region has 14 residues. Germline CDR1 is KGHDR and CDR2 is SFDVKD. This clonotype was found a few times. No antigen is known for it. Whole-study findings and limits: Calculation of diversity from one million T cells yielded estimates considered to be underestimates.

Using a J-beta primer mix together with a sample-barcoded 5' primer, a second PCR was run for roughly 6 to 12 cycles. All samples gave at least 2.5 million CDR3-containing paired-end reads. TCRdb fed the 5' RACE reads into MiXCR, producing one record per CDR3 protein. The sample lists almost 1 million distinct CDR3 sequences; 51% were seen once. The V call is TRBV24-1, the J call TRBJ2-5; D might be TRBD2 (5 bases). The sequencing sample was made of blood. This receptor was taken from a woman in her fifties or sixties in good health. The CDR3 sequence: CATSDLGGQETQYF. The CDR3 region has the DNA TGTGCCACCAGTGATTTAGGCGGGCAAGAGACCCAGTACTTC.